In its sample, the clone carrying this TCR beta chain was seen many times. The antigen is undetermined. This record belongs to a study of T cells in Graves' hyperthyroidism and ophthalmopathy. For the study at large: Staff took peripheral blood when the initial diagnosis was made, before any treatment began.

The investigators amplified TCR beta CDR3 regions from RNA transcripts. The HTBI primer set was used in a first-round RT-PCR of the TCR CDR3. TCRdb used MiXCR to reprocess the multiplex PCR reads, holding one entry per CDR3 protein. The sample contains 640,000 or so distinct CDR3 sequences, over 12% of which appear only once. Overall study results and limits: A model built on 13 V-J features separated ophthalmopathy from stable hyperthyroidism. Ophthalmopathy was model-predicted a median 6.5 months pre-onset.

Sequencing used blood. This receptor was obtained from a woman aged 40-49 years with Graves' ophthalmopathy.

The chain's CDR3 is CASSQLRSEETQYF. CDR3 DNA: TGTGCCAGCAGTCAACTTAGAAGTGAAGAGACCCAGTACTTC. The rearrangement uses TRBV28 and TRBJ2-5; no firm D call. Trimming left V 5 bases short and J 3 bases short, with 13 bases between. The CDR3 has 14 residues. Germline loops: CDR1 MDHEN, CDR2 SYDVKM. Full variable domain (rest looked up from reference TRBV28 and TRBJ2-5): DVKVTQSSRYLVKRTGEKVFLECVQDMDHENMFWYRQDPGLGLRLIYFSYDVKMKEKGDIPEGYSVSREKKERFSLILESASTNQTSMYLCASSQLRSEETQYFGPGTRLLVL.